This T cell receptor beta chain derives from a study of CD8+ T cells in alopecia areata. Study-wide results and caveats: The study found higher clonality in lesional than normal scalp, especially in alopecia totalis/universalis. Scalp data also include sequences from resident alphabeta T cells of normal skin. TCRs were shared less clearly across patients than in mice, possibly for HLA-related reasons.

The CDR3 length is 15 residues. The germline CDR1 and CDR2 sequences are SGHDT and YYEEEE. V was pared by 6 bases and J by 2 bases, with 15 bases between. Both CD4+ and CD8+ T cells were separated by sorting PBMCs. After isolation, RNA underwent reverse transcription to generate cDNA as the sequencing template. TCRdb's table, derived via immunoSEQ multiplex PCR, lists solely in-frame clones and lacks some. The data contain 110,000 to 150,000 clones, roughly 58% of them singletons. On this clone itself: Its specificity is not known.

The receptor comes from a human donor in good health. The chain combines TRBV5-6 with TRBJ2-1; D unresolved. What was sequenced was CD8+ T cells sorted from blood. Written as DNA, the CDR3 is TGTGCCAGCATCTTAAACATAAGGCCCTACAATGAGCAGTTCTTC. It translates to CASILNIRPYNEQFF.